This section outlines one T cell receptor (beta chain) sequence together with its context. Its antigen is unknown. Mismatch with germline at one junction end may stem from a read error. A multiplex PCR was run with 60 Vbeta primers and 13 Jbeta primers. Repertoires were generated with immunoSEQ multiplex PCR, while TCRdb's copy carries only in-frame clones and drops some. This table holds roughly 200,000 clones, about three quarters found once. This sample is part of a study of cytomegalovirus exposure and HLA in healthy donors. Study results and limitations: In an earlier analysis, productive rearrangement rates for most beta V segments clustered near 87% or 30%. The authors enumerated over 150 TCR beta chains as linked to cytomegalovirus. HLA allele associations emerged for about 16,000 TCR beta sequences in a later analysis, at 0.05 false discovery rate.

Germline CDR1 reads KGHSH; CDR2 reads LQKENI. The CDR3 runs 16 residues. Donors showed nominal health when sampled, although they likely had unrecorded immune exposures. This TCR derives from a young woman in good health and CMV-seropositive. This chain links TRBV18 with TRBJ1-2; 11 nucleotides align to TRBD1. The sequenced sample consisted of PBMCs. The CDR3 is CASSLLDRGLDYGYIF. CDR3 DNA sequence: TGTGCCAGCTCACTCTTGGACAGGGGGCTTGACTATGGCTACATCTTC. The variable domain in full, with the rest retrieved from reference TRBV18 and TRBJ1-2, is NAGVMQNPRHLVRRRGQEARLRCSPMKGHSHVYWYRQLPEEGLKFMVYLQKENIIDESGMPKERFSAEFPKEGPSILRIQQVVRGDSAAYFCASSLLDRGLDYGYIFGSGTRLTVV.